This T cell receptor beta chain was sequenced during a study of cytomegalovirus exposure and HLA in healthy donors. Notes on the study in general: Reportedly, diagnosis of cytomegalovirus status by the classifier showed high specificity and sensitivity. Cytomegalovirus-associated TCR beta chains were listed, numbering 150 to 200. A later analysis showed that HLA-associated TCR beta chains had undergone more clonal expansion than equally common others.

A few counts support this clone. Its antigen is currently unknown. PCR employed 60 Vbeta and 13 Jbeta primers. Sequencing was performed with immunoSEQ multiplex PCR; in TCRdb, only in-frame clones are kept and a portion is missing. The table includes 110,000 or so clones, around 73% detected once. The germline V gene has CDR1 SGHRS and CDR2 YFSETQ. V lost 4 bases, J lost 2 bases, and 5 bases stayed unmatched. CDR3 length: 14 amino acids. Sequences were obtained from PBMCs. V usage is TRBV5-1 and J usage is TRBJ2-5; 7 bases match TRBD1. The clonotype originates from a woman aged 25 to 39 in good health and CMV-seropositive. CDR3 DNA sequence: TGCGCCAGCAGCCGGGACAGTGGGCAAGAGACCCAGTACTTC. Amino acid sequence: CASSRDSGQETQYF.